These 8 T cell receptor beta chains were all obtained from the same sample, sequenced in a study of graft-versus-host responses after intestinal transplantation. Some clones are missing from TCRdb's copy, which holds only in-frame ones; the method was immunoSEQ multiplex PCR. Of under 100,000 clones detected, 75% to 95% appear once; the ten largest clones hold more than 15%. The source was PBMCs, collected approximately 420 days after intestinal transplant. These receptors all stem from a human patient who received an intestinal transplant, so some T cells may come from the graft donor.

The J gene is TRBJ2-7, the V gene TRBV5-6; D is perhaps TRBD2 (6 bases). Trimming stripped 7 bases from V and 1 base from J, with 12 bases between. The CDR3 spans 13 residues. Germline V gene lookup returns CDR1 SGHDT and CDR2 YYEEEE. The CDR3 region is CASSGGDSYEQYF. The CDR3, as DNA: TGTGCCAGCTCCGGCGGGGATTCCTACGAGCAGTACTTC.

V gene TRBV6-1 combines with J gene TRBJ2-7, with D perhaps assigned TRBD1 or TRBD2 (5 bases each). Germline assignment: CDR1 MNHNS and CDR2 SASEGT. The V end was cut by 3 bases, the J end by 3 bases, with 12 bases between. The CDR3 has 14 residues. CDR3 amino acids: CASSDWDGIYEQYF. The CDR3, as DNA: TGTGCCAGCAGTGATTGGGACGGTATCTACGAGCAGTACTTC.

This chain connects TRBV6-5 to TRBJ2-1; D not certain. Germline V gene lookup returns CDR1 MNHEY and CDR2 SVGAGI. The V end lost 4 bases, the J end lost 0 bases, and 10 bases lay between the germline ends. The CDR3 is 15 amino acids. The CDR3 sequence is CASSFSVSSYNEQFF. In DNA, the CDR3 is TGTGCCAGCAGTTTTTCCGTTAGCTCCTACAATGAGCAGTTCTTC.

This clone showed up just once. Other DNA sequences in the sample encode the same CDR3. This chain connects TRBV7-9 to TRBJ1-2; D may be TRBD1 (6 bases). This CDR3 contains 12 residues. Germline V gene sequence: CDR1 SEHNR, CDR2 FQNEAQ (reference sequence). V gave up 1 base and J gave up 8 bases, with 8 bases separating them. DNA of the CDR3: TGTGCCAGCAGCTTAGAGGGGGGCGGCTACACCTTC. It translates to CASSLEGGGYTF.

V gene TRBV5-1 combines with J gene TRBJ2-5; 7 nucleotides align to TRBD1. The closer fit of TRBJ2-7 to the DNA end suggests the J call may be wrong. Per germline, CDR1 SGHRS and CDR2 YFSETQ. The CDR3 runs 13 residues. The chain's CDR3 is CASSPRDSYEQYF. The DNA for the CDR3 is TGCGCCAGCAGCCCCCGGGACAGCTACGAGCAGTACTTC.

The chain employs TRBV23-1 and TRBJ1-1; 9 nucleotides match TRBD1. TRBV23-1 is recorded as an ORF, its role being uncertain. The CDR3 sequence is 15 residues long. V shed 0 bases, J shed 6 bases, and the junction held 5 bases outside the gene matches. CDR3 in amino acids: CASSQSGQGVAEAFF. The CDR3 DNA sequence: TGCGCCAGCAGTCAATCGGGACAGGGAGTGGCTGAAGCTTTCTTT.

The CDR3 region has the DNA TGTGCCATCAGAAGGACTAGCGGCCATTACGAGCAGTACTTC. It codes for CAIRRTSGHYEQYF. The chain has TRBV10-3 and TRBJ2-7; TRBD2 agrees at 10 bases. Germline values: CDR1 ENHRY, CDR2 SYGVKD. This CDR3 has 14 residues. Losses at the gene ends were 6 bases for V and 4 bases for J; bases not matched to a gene: 6.

Comment on this clone: A junction boundary mismatches the germline segment, possibly from a read error. Distinct nucleotide sequences in the sample also encode this CDR3. The chain uses TRBV11-2 and TRBJ1-3; D possibly corresponds to TRBD1 (5 bases). This CDR3 region has 15 residues. In germline, CDR1 is SGHAT, CDR2 FQNNGV. CDR3 region: CASSLVGGSGNTIYF. The CDR3, as DNA: TGCGCCAGCAGCTTGGTCGGGGGATCTGGAAACACCATATATTTT.